This T cell receptor beta chain was sequenced in a study of blood T cell repertoires in COVID-19. Study context: Nucleic acid was either cDNA or gDNA, and it came from T cells, B-cell-depleted T cells, or PBMCs.

Sequencing used immunoSEQ multiplex PCR; TCRdb keeps in-frame clones, though not all of them. Of 81,000 or so clones in the sample, approximately 80% are singletons; the top ten hold roughly an eighth. There are a few counts of this clone. This CDR3 comprises 14 residues. Trimming cost V 4 bases and J 0 bases, with 11 bases left between them. Germline lookup yields CDR1 SGHNT and CDR2 YYREEE (reference sequence). This TCR derives from a human donor in a cohort sampled during active COVID-19. The sequencing input was peripheral blood. The chain links TRBV5-4 to TRBJ2-7; TRBD1 might be the D (6 bases). CDR3 sequence: CASSVGGFSYEQYF. CDR3 nucleotides: TGTGCCAGCAGCGTAGGGGGTTTCTCCTACGAGCAGTACTTC.